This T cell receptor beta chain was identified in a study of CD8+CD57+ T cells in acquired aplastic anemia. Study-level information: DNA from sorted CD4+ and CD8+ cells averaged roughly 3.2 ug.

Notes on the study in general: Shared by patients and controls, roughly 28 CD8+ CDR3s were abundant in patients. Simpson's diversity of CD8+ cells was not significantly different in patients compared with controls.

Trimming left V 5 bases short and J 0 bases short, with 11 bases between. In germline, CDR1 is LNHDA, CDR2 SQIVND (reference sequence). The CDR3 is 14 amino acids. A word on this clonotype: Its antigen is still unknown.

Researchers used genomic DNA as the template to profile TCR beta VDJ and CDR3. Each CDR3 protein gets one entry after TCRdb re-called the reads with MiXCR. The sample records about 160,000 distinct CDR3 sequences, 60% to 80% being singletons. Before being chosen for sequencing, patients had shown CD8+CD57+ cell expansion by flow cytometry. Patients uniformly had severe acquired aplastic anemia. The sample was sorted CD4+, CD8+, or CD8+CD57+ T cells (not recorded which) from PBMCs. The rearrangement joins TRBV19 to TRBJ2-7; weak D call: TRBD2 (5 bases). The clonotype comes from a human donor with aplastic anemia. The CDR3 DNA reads TGTGCCAGTAGTCCGGCGGCGGGCTCCTACGAGCAGTACTTC. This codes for CASSPAAGSYEQYF.